A selection of T cell receptor beta chains follows, all from one sample in a study of T cells in Graves' hyperthyroidism and ophthalmopathy. TCRdb reprocessed the multiplex PCR reads with MiXCR, giving one entry per CDR3 protein. The table records under 450,000 distinct CDR3 sequences, roughly 14% of them present only once. Source material: blood. The receptors were gathered from a woman in her late teens or twenties with Graves' hyperthyroidism. Each CDR3 is given with its conserved first and last residue. A D gene is named only where the DNA matches it firmly. The size entry is marked missing in some rows and otherwise reads once, few, many or a size class.

v_gene	j_gene	abundance	d_gene	CDR3nt	CDR3aa
TRBV9	TRBJ1-2	many	TRBD1	TGTGCCAGCAGCAGGGCAGGGGGCGGCTACACCTTC	CASSRAGGGYTF
TRBV5-1	TRBJ2-6	.	TRBD1	TGCGCCAGCAGCTGGGACAGGGCTGGGGCCAACGTCCTGACTTTC	CASSWDRAGANVLTF
TRBV12-3/TRBV12-4	TRBJ2-3	many	TRBD2	TGTGCCAGCAGTTTAGGAGCGGGGGTAGATACGCAGTATTTT	CASSLGAGVDTQYF
TRBV9	TRBJ1-2	many	.	TGTGCCAGCAGCGTATTCCCGCGTGCATATGGCTACACCTTC	CASSVFPRAYGYTF
TRBV11-3	TRBJ2-3	few	.	TGTGCCAGCAGCTTAGGGGAGAAGGGGACAGATACGCAGTATTTT	CASSLGEKGTDTQYF
TRBV12-3/TRBV12-4	TRBJ2-1	many	.	TGTGCCAGCACTGAACTCCAGGGGCCAATTAATGAGCAGTTCTTC	CASTELQGPINEQFF
TRBV5-1	TRBJ2-3	many	.	TGTGCCAGCAGCTCGACTAGCACAGATACGCAGTATTTT	CASSSTSTDTQYF
TRBV28	TRBJ2-2	many	TRBD1	TGTGCCAGCAGCCTAATACGACCGGGACAGGGAATCGGGGAGCTGTTTTTT	CASSLIRPGQGIGELFF
TRBV18	TRBJ1-1	many	.	TGTGCCAGCTCACAGGGGGACACTGAAGCTTTCTTT	CASSQGDTEAFF
TRBV5-8	TRBJ2-3	many	.	TGTGCCAGCAACCACTGGACAGCTCCAGATACGCAGTATTTT	CASNHWTAPDTQYF
TRBV19	TRBJ1-2	few	.	TGTGCCAGTAGTAACGGAAACTATGGCTACACCTTC	CASSNGNYGYTF
TRBV10-2	TRBJ2-7	many	.	TGCGCCAGCAGTAAGGAGGGGGCCTACGAGCAGTACTTC	CASSKEGAYEQYF
TRBV12-3/TRBV12-4	TRBJ1-5	.	TRBD1	TGTGCCAGCAGTCGGGACAGTTATAGCAATCAGCCCCAGCATTTT	CASSRDSYSNQPQHF
TRBV10-3	TRBJ1-5	.	.	TGTGCCATCAGTGCCGGGGGACAGCCCCAGCATTTT	CAISAGGQPQHF
TRBV7-6	TRBJ2-7	few	TRBD2	TGTGCCAGCAGCGACGGGGGGGCAACCTACGAGCAGTACTTC	CASSDGGATYEQYF
TRBV19	TRBJ2-7	few	TRBD2	TGTGCCAGTAGTCCGGGGACTAGCGGGGGAGTCTACGAGCAGTACTTC	CASSPGTSGGVYEQYF
TRBV12-3/TRBV12-4	TRBJ2-7	.	TRBD1	TGTGCCAGCAGCCCTTCGCCCCGCGGGACAGGGGTAACTTTTGGCTACGAGCAGTACTTC	CASSPSPRGTGVTFGYEQYF
TRBV20-1	TRBJ1-4	many	TRBD1	TGCAGTGCTCCAAACAGGGGGCATGAAAAACTGTTTTTT	CSAPNRGHEKLFF
TRBV9	TRBJ1-6	.	TRBD1	TGTGCCAGCAGTCGCGGACAGGGCGAAGGTTCACCCCTCCACTTT	CASSRGQGEGSPLHF
TRBV10-2	TRBJ2-7	many	.	TGCGCCAGTTCGTCGGGGCACTCCTACGAGCAGTACTTC	CASSSGHSYEQYF
TRBV5-1	TRBJ2-2	.	.	TGCGCCAGCAGCCCAAACAGGGTGAGCGGGGAGCTGTTTTTT	CASSPNRVSGELFF
TRBV12-3/TRBV12-4	TRBJ2-2	many	TRBD1	TGTGCCAGCACCGAGGACAGGGACTCCGGGGAGCTGTTTTTT	CASTEDRDSGELFF
TRBV12-3/TRBV12-4	TRBJ2-5	many	.	TGTGCCAGCAGTTTAGTGGGGGCCGGGGAGACCCAGTACTTC	CASSLVGAGETQYF
TRBV20-1	TRBJ2-1	many	.	TGCAGTGCCCTCCTAAGGGGACCGAGCTCCTACAATGAGCAGTTCTTC	CSALLRGPSSYNEQFF
TRBV7-9	TRBJ1-5	.	.	TGTGCCAGCGGACACGGAAGGGGTAATAGCAATCAGCCCCAGCATTTT	CASGHGRGNSNQPQHF
TRBV30	TRBJ1-2	many	TRBD1	TGTGCCTGGTGGGGACAGGGGCGGGATGGCTACACCTTC	CAWWGQGRDGYTF
TRBV5-1	TRBJ2-7	many	.	TGCGCCAGCAGTCTTGGGGGCTTAGGGGAGCAGTACTTC	CASSLGGLGEQYF
TRBV9	TRBJ2-3	few	TRBD2	TGTGCCAGCAGCGTAGGTGGCGGGAGGGCCGATCGCACAGATACGCAGTATTTT	CASSVGGGRADRTDTQYF
TRBV10-1	TRBJ2-3	few	.	TGCGCGAGGGGGGGGAGGGAGGGAACGCAGTATTTT	CARGGREGTQYF
TRBV5-8	TRBJ1-3	.	.	TGCGCCAGCAGTCGTCAGGGTACTGGAAACACCATATATTTT	CASSRQGTGNTIYF
TRBV29-1	TRBJ1-2	.	TRBD1	TGCAGCGTCCACAGGGGGGAGTATGGCTACACCTTC	CSVHRGEYGYTF
TRBV7-6	TRBJ2-1	many	TRBD2	TGTGCCAGCAGCTTGTTTAGCGGGGGGCTATCCTACAATGAGCAGTTCTTC	CASSLFSGGLSYNEQFF
TRBV12-3/TRBV12-4	TRBJ1-2	.	TRBD1	TGTGCCAGCAATTTAAGGCCCGGACAGGGGCTGGGAGGCTATGGCTACACCTTC	CASNLRPGQGLGGYGYTF
TRBV20-1	TRBJ2-7	many	TRBD2	TGCAGTGCTGACCGCAGCGGGAGCTCCTACGAGCAGTACTTC	CSADRSGSSYEQYF
TRBV12-3/TRBV12-4	TRBJ2-3	many	.	TGTGCCAGCAGCTCCAGACAGGGGAGGGGGCTAGCGAGCGAAGGAACGCAGTATTTT	CASSSRQGRGLASEGTQYF
TRBV5-6	TRBJ2-5	many	.	TGTGCCAGCAGCTTGTCCGCCTTAGACCAAGAGACCCAGTACTTC	CASSLSALDQETQYF
TRBV20-1	TRBJ1-4	.	.	TGCAGTGCTAGAGATACAGGGAGGTTGGAAAAACTGTTTTTT	CSARDTGRLEKLFF